One sample yielded the 2 T cell receptor beta chains listed below, sequenced in a study of T cell responses to AZD1222 COVID-19 vaccine. Sequencing used immunoSEQ multiplex PCR; TCRdb keeps in-frame clones, though not all of them. The data contain 150,000 to 180,000 clones, approximately 90% of them seen just once; the ten biggest clones take up approximately 1.5%. The material was peripheral blood, obtained 28 days after the second AZD1222 dose. These receptors were obtained from an adult who received the AZD1222 COVID-19 vaccine.

The chain recombines TRBV3-1 (or the pseudogene TRBV3-2) with TRBJ2-7; D gene unclear. Germline V gene data show CDR1 as LGHDT and CDR2 as YNNKEL (reference sequence). The CDR3 is 15 amino acids. The V and J ends lost 3 bases and 6 bases respectively, with 18 bases between them. CDR3 in DNA: TGTGCCAGCAGCCATGTAACCACTCTGCCTGGCGAGCAGTACTTC. Its protein product is CASSHVTTLPGEQYF.

Notes on this clone: Other DNA sequences within the sample encode an identical CDR3. The chain employs TRBV2 and TRBJ2-5; D call uncertain. This CDR3 contains 13 residues. The germline CDR1 and CDR2 sequences are SNHLY and FYNNEI. V was trimmed by 9 bases and J by 2 bases, leaving 13 bases between them. CDR3 sequence reads: CASQRSVQETQYF. In DNA, the CDR3 is TGTGCCAGTCAGAGAAGCGTTCAAGAGACCCAGTACTTC.